The following is a T cell receptor (beta chain) sequence with its context. The antigen this receptor binds is unknown. Base qualities are missing; no much larger clone stands one base away. The CDR3 regions of human TCRbeta chains were analyzed by immunosequencing. Per the source publication's procedure: Repertoire TCRs were checked for matches against a reference library of SARS-CoV-2-specific TCRs that had been generated using the MIRA antigen-specificity platform. Breadth was defined as the fraction of unique TCRs that were SARS-CoV-2-associated, and depth was defined as the fraction of total T cells that were SARS-CoV-2-associated. Each spike-specific TCR was assigned to its reactive spike region and to a CD4 or CD8 class using the MIRA data. Log10-transformed breadth and depth values were compared by one-way ANOVA with Sidak's multiple comparisons tests. TCRdb took this table from immuneACCESS and kept in-frame rearrangements with V and J called. Such tables lack part of the clones; where checked against another copy, unresolved V genes explain under half of the gap, and the rest is unexplained. V, J and clone size are those of that table, while D and trimming were read from the DNA. The sample has under 130,000 clones on record, less than 95% of them singletons. Jointly, the top ten make up under 5.5% of the sample.

What the time point label conveys for this sample: baseline before first vaccination. The vaccinee samples were drawn from two UK trials, COV001 and COV002, one of which was a single-blind randomized controlled phase 2/3 trial testing AZD1222 (ChAdOx1 nCoV-19) in healthy adults. For TCRbeta chain sequencing, PBMC samples were collected from trial participants at day 0 and at day 28 after the second dose. Including cysteine and phenylalanine, the CDR3 has 19 amino acids. The read is trimmed to its CDR3 DNA, 57 bases read in frame from base 1. Here V drops 0 bases and J drops 1 base, and the junction holds 8 bases not matched to any gene. Per the germline V gene, LGHNA is the CDR1 and YSLEER is the CDR2. This entry is derived from a study of T cell responses to AZD1222 COVID-19 vaccine (dated by TCRdb to about 2021). Background for the entire study: AZD1222 recipients whose second dose came at about 4 weeks and those whose second dose came at about 12 weeks were combined into one group, since spike-specific TCR depth and breadth did not differ between the two schedules. Enrollment into the trials was organized by age into subgroups of 18-55, 56-69 and 70-plus years, and those subgroups contained 148, 28 and 57 TCR-sequenced participants, respectively. TCR sequencing was performed for over 230 trial participants, of whom around 200 were given two doses of AZD1222 and around 25 were given two doses of MenACWY control vaccine. What the work shows at the level of the full study, not this receptor alone: Participants were mostly white British, with more females than males. The authors suggested clonal diversity may have been underestimated. Conclusions about previously exposed vaccinees were limited because only a handful of AZD1222 recipients were SARS-CoV-2 seropositive at baseline. No day 14 peak-response samples were available, so repertoires were characterized only after the peak T cell response. The 56-69-year group was small, and its depth increase did not reach significance, likely because of low power. The vaccine-associated CD4 TCRs covered the entire spike protein, and the dominant responses fell in regions 160-218 and 743-854. After two AZD1222 doses, spike-specific TCR breadth and depth were significantly higher than at day 0 and than in MenACWY recipients. Reportedly, almost half of the unique spike-specific TCRs recognized epitopes lying outside the regions that are mutated in the B.1.351 and B.1.1.7 variants.

This material consisted of peripheral blood, taken on day 0 of AZD1222 vaccination. The rearrangement combines TRBV4-3 with TRBJ2-6, with 8 central nucleotides matching TRBD1. The receptor was isolated from an adult in good health. The CDR3 reads CASSQDGAGGASGANVLTF. The DNA reads as follows: TGCGCCAGCAGCCAAGATGGGGCAGGGGGCGCTTCTGGGGCCAACGTCCTGACTTTC.